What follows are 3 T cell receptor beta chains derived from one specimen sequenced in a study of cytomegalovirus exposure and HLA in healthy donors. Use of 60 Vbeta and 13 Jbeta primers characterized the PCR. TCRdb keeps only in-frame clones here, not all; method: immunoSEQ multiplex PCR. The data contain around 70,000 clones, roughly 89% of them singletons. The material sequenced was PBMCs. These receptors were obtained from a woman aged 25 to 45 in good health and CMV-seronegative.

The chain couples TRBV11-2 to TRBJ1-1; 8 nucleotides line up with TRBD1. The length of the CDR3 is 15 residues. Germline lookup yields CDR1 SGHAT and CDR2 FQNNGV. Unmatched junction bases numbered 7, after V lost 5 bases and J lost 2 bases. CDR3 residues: CASSPRQGINTEAFF. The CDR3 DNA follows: TGTGCCAGCAGCCCTCGACAGGGGATAAACACTGAAGCTTTCTTT.

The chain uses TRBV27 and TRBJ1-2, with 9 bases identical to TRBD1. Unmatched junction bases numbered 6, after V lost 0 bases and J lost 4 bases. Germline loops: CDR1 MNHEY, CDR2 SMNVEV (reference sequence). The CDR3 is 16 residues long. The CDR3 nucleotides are TGTGCCAGCAGTTTATCGGGGGGACAGGGAGGCTATGGCTACACCTTC. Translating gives CASSLSGGQGGYGYTF.

The CDR3 spells CASSSRSGRRTDTQYF. Written as DNA, the CDR3 is TGTGCCAGCAGCTCGCGTAGCGGGAGGCGGACAGATACGCAGTATTTT. V usage is TRBV7-2 and J usage is TRBJ2-3; TRBD2 agrees at 10 bases. Germline lookup yields CDR1 SGHTA and CDR2 FQGNSA. Trimming at V came to 4 bases and at J to 3 bases, leaving 7 bases not matched to a gene. The CDR3 covers 16 residues.